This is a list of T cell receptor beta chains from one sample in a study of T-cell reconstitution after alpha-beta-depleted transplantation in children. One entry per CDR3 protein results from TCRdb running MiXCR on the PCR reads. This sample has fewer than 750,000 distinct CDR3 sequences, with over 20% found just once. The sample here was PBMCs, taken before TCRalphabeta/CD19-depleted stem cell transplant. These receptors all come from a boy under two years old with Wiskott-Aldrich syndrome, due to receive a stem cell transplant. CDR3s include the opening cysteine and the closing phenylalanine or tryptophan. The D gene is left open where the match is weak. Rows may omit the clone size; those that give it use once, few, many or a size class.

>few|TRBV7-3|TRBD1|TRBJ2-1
TGTGCCAGCACCCCGACAGGGGGTACCAACAACGGTGAGCAGTTCTTC
CASTPTGGTNNGEQFF
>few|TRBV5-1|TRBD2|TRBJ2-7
TGCGCCAGCAGACAAGATAGCGGGGGTCCCTACGAGCATTACTTC
CASRQDSGGPYEHYF
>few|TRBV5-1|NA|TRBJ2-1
TGCGCCAGCAGCACGTACGACAGGACCCACAATGAGCAGTTCTTC
CASSTYDRTHNEQFF
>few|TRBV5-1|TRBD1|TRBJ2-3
TGCGCCAGCACCTTACCGGGACAGGTCACAGATACGCAGTATTTT
CASTLPGQVTDTQYF
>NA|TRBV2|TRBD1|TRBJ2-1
TGTGCCAGCAGCAGGGACAGCTTCTCCTACAATGAGCAGTTCTTC
CASSRDSFSYNEQFF
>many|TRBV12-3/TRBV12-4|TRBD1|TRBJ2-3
TGTGCCAGCAGTTTAAGGACAGGGGGCACAGATACGCAGTATTTT
CASSLRTGGTDTQYF
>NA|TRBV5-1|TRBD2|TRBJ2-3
TGCGCCAGCAGCTTCTCCGGGACTAGCGGTACGCAGTATTTT
CASSFSGTSGTQYF
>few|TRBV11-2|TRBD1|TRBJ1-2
TGTGCCAGCAGCTTAGGGGACAGTGTCTATGGCTACACCTTC
CASSLGDSVYGYTF
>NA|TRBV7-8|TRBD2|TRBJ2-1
TGTGCCAGCAGCCTGACTAGCGGGAGTTTCCATGAGCAGTTCTTC
CASSLTSGSFHEQFF
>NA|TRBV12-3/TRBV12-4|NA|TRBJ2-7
TGTGCCAGCAGCCCCCTGGTGGGGCTAGGGTACGAGCAGTACTTC
CASSPLVGLGYEQYF
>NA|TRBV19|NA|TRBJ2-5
TGTGCCAGTAGTATTACCGGGGGCCGTAAGACCCAGTACTTC
CASSITGGRKTQYF
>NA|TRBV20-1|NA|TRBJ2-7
TGCAGTGCTGGGGATAGAAGGGACGGAGCCTACGAGCAGTACTTC
CSAGDRRDGAYEQYF
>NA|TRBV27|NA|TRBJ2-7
TGTGCCAGCGCGAGACTGGGACTTGACTACGAGCAGTACTTC
CASARLGLDYEQYF
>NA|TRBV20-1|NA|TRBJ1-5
TGCAGTGCTAGAGATCCCCCAAATCAGCCCCAGCATTTT
CSARDPPNQPQHF
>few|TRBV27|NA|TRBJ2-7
TGTGCCAGCAGCAAGGCCTTAGGGGGGATCGAGCAGTACTTC
CASSKALGGIEQYF
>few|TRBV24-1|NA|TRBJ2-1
TGTGCCACCAGTGAGAATTACAATGAGCAGTTCTTC
CATSENYNEQFF
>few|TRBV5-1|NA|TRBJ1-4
TGCGCCAGCAGCTTACAGGCGAATCTTAATGAAAAACTGTTTTTT
CASSLQANLNEKLFF
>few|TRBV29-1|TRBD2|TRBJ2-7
TGCAGCGTTTTTGGAAATAGCGGGAGAGGATACGAGCAGTACTTC
CSVFGNSGRGYEQYF
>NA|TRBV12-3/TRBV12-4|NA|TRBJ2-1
TGTGCCAGCAGTTTAAGGTCGTTGCAGGGCAATGAGCAGTTCTTC
CASSLRSLQGNEQFF
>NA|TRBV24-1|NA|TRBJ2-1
TGTGCCACCAGTGACCTCTCCGGTGGTGTGTTCTTC
CATSDLSGGVFF